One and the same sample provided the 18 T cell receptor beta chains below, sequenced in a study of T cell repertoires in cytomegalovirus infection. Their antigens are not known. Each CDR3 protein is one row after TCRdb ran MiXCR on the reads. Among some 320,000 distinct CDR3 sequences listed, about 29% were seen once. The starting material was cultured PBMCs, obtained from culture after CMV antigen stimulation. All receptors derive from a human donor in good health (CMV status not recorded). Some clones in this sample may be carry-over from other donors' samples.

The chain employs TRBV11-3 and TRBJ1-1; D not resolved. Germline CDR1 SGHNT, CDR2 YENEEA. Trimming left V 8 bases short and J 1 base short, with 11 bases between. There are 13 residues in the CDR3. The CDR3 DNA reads TGTGCCAGCGGCAGAAAGTCGAACACTGAAGCTTTCTTT. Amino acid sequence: CASGRKSNTEAFF.

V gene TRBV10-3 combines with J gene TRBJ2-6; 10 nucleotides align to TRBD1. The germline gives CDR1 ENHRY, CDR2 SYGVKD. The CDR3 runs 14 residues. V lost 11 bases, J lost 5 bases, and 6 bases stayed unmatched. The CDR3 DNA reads TGTGCCGCCCGACAGGGGGCCCGGGCCAACGTCCTGACTTTC. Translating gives CAARQGARANVLTF.

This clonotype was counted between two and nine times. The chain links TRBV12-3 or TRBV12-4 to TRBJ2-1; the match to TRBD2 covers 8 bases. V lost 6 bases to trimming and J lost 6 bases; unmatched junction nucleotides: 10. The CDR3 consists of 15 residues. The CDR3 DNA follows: TGTGCCAGCAGAGAAACCGGGACTAGAATCAATGAGCAGTTCTTC. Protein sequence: CASRETGTRINEQFF.

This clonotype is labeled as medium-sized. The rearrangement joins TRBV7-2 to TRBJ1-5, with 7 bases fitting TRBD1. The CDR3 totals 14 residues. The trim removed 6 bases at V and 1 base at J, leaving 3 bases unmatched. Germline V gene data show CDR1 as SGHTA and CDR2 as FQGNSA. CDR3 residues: CASRLGQSNQPQHF. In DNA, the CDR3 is TGTGCCAGCAGGTTGGGACAGAGCAATCAGCCCCAGCATTTT.

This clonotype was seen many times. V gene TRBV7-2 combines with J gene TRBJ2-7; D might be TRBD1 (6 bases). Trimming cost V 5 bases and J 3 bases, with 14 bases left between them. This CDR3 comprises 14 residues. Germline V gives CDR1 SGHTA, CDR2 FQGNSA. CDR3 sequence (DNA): TGTGCCAGCAGCCCGCCTGGACAGTTCTACGAGCAGTACTTC. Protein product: CASSPPGQFYEQYF.

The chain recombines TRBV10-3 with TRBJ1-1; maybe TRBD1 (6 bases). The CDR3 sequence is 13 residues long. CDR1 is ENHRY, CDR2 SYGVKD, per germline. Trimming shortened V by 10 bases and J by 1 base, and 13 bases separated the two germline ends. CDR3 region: CATSGQTNTEAFF. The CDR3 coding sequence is TGTGCCACGTCGGGACAAACGAACACTGAAGCTTTCTTT.

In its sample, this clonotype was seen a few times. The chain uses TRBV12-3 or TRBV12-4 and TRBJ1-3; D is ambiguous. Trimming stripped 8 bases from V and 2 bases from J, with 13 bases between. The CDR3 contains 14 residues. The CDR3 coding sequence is TGTGCCAGCGCTACTTGGGGTGCTGGAAACACCATATATTTT. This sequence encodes CASATWGAGNTIYF.

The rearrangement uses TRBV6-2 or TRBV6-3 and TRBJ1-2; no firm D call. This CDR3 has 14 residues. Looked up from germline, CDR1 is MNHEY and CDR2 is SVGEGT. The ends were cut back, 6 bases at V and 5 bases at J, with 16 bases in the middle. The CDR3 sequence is CASRPSWEDYGYTF. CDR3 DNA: TGTGCCAGCAGACCCTCGTGGGAGGATTATGGCTACACCTTC.

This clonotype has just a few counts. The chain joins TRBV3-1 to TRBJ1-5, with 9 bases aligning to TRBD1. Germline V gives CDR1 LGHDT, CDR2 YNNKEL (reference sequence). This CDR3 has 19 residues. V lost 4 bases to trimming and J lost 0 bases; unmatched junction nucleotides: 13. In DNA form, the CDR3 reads TGTGCCAGCAGCCCCTCTCGACAGGGGGGGATGTATAGCAATCAGCCCCAGCATTTT. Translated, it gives CASSPSRQGGMYSNQPQHF.

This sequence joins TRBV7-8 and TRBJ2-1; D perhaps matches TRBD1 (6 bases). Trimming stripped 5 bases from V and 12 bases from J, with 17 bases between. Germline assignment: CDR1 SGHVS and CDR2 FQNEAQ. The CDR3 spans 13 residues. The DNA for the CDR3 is TGTGCCAGCAGCGAGGCGGACAGTCGGGGGCAGTTCTTC. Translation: CASSEADSRGQFF.

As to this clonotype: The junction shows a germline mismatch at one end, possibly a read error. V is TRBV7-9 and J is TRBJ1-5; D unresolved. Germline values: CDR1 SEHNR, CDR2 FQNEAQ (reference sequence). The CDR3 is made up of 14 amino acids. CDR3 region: CAGSSRQSNQPQHF. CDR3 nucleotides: TGTGCCGGCAGCTCGCGACAAAGCAATCAGCCCCAGCATTTT. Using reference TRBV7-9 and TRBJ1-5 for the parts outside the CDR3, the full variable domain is DTGVSQNPRHKITKRGQNVTFRCDPISEHNRLYWYRQTLGQGPEFLTYFQNEAQLEKSRLLSDRFSAERPKGSFSTLEIQRTEQGDSAMYLCAGSSRQSNQPQHFGDGTRLSIL.

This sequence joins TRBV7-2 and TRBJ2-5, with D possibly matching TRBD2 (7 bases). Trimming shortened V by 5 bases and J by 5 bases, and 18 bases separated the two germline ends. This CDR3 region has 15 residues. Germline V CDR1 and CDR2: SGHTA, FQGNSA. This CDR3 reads CASSLQLGGAETQYF. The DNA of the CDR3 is TGTGCCAGCAGCCTTCAGCTAGGGGGGGCGGAGACCCAGTACTTC.

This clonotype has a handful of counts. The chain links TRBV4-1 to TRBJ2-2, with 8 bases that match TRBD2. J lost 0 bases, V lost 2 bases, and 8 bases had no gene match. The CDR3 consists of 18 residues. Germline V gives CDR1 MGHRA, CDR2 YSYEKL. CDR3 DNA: TGCGCCAGCAGCCAAAGGCCAGCGGGGGCCGCGAACACCGGGGAGCTGTTTTTT. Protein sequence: CASSQRPAGAANTGELFF.

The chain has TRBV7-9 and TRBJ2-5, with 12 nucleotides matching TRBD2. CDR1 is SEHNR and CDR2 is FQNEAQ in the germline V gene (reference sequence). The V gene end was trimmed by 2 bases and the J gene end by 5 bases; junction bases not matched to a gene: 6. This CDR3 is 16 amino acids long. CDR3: CASSLRLAGGLETQYF. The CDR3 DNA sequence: TGTGCCAGCAGCTTAAGGCTAGCGGGAGGGTTGGAGACCCAGTACTTC. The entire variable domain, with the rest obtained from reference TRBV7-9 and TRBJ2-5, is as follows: DTGVSQNPRHKITKRGQNVTFRCDPISEHNRLYWYRQTLGQGPEFLTYFQNEAQLEKSRLLSDRFSAERPKGSFSTLEIQRTEQGDSAMYLCASSLRLAGGLETQYFGPGTRLLVL.

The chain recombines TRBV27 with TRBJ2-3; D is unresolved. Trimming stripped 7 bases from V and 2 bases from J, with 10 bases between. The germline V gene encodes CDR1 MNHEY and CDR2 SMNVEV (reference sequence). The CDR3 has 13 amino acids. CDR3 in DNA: TGTGCCAGCACCTCACCGTTCACAGATACGCAGTATTTT. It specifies CASTSPFTDTQYF.

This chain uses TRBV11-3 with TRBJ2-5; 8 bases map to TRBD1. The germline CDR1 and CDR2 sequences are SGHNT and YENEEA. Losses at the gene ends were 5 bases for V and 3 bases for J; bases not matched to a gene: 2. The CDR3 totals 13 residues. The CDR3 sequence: CASSKDREETQYF. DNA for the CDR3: TGTGCCAGCAGCAAGGACAGGGAAGAGACCCAGTACTTC.

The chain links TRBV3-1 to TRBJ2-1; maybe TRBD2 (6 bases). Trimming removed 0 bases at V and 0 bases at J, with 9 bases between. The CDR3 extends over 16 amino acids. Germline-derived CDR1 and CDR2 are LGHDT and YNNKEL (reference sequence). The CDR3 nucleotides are TGTGCCAGCAGCCAAGACGAAGCGGGCTCCTACAATGAGCAGTTCTTC. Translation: CASSQDEAGSYNEQFF.

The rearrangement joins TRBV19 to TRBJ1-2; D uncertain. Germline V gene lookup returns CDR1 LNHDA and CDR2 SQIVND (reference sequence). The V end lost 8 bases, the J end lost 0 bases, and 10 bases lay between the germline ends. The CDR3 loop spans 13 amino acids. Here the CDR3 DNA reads TGTGCCAGTTGGCGCGGTTCTAACTATGGCTACACCTTC. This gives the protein CASWRGSNYGYTF.